Shown below are 30 T cell receptor beta chains from a single sample sequenced in a study of blood T cells in healthy people across ages. Together with a sample-barcoded 5' primer, a J-beta primer mix was included in a second PCR lasting about 7 to 11 cycles. TCRdb passed the 5' RACE reads through MiXCR, listing each CDR3 protein once. This sample carries about 1.5 million distinct CDR3 sequences, 40% to 45% of them seen once, and the ten largest clones take roughly 3.7%. The sample taken for sequencing was blood. The receptor source for this set is a woman aged 18-29 years in good health.

V gene TRBV18 combines with J gene TRBJ1-5, with TRBD1 as a possible D gene (6 bases). V lost 9 bases to trimming and J lost 4 bases, with 13 bases between them. CDR1 and CDR2 (germline): KGHSH, LQKENI. The CDR3 contains 13 residues. The CDR3: CASSAGQNQPQHF. In DNA form, the CDR3 reads TGTGCCAGTTCCGCGGGACAAAATCAGCCCCAGCATTTT.

This clonotype was seen at least ten times. The rearrangement uses TRBV29-1 and TRBJ1-2; no clear D. The CDR3 extends over 8 amino acids. V lost 5 bases and J 7 bases, leaving 2 bases between the germline ends. In germline, CDR1 is SQVTM, CDR2 ANQGSEA. The CDR3 here is CSVTGYTF. In nucleotides, the CDR3 is TGCAGCGTTACTGGCTACACCTTC.

Regarding this clonotype: At one end, the junction sequence differs from germline, possibly due to a read error. The J gene is TRBJ2-7, the V gene TRBV7-7; D is possibly TRBD1 or TRBD2 (5 bases each). The germline CDR1 and CDR2 sequences are SSHAT and FNYEAQ (reference sequence). The CDR3 runs 16 residues. The CDR3, as DNA: TGTGCTAGCAGCCAGGGCAGTAGCGAACCATACAATGAGCAGTACTTC. It encodes CASSQGSSEPYNEQYF.

The chain is built from TRBV10-3 and TRBJ1-1; D call uncertain. V gave up 8 bases and J gave up 7 bases, with 11 bases separating them. Germline V gene sequence: CDR1 ENHRY, CDR2 SYGVKD. This CDR3 comprises 11 residues. CDR3 in DNA: TGTGCCATCTCTAGAAATAATGAAGCTTTCTTT. Protein: CAISRNNEAFF.

This clonotype was detected a few times. The chain carries TRBV7-9 and TRBJ2-5; 10 bases are a match to TRBD1. This CDR3 has 17 residues. The germline CDR1 and CDR2 sequences are SEHNR and FQNEAQ (reference sequence). V shed 3 bases and J 2 bases; nucleotides not matched to a gene: 9. For the CDR3, the DNA is TGTGCCAGCAGCTTGGCGAGGACAGGGGGTTTTCAAGAGACCCAGTACTTC. Its translation is CASSLARTGGFQETQYF.

A word on this clonotype: Possible read error: a much larger clone is one base away. The rearrangement uses TRBV10-3 and TRBJ2-5; no reliable D call. The CDR3 loop spans 12 amino acids. CDR1 is ENHRY, CDR2 SYGVKD, per germline. DNA for the CDR3: TGTGACATCAGTGGCACACAAGAGACCCAGTACTTC. It encodes CDISGTQETQYF.

V gene TRBV20-1 combines with J gene TRBJ2-7, with D unresolved. CDR1 and CDR2 (germline): DFQATT, SNEGSKA (reference sequence). V lost 0 bases and J 2 bases, leaving 14 bases between the germline ends. This CDR3 region has 15 residues. Written as DNA, the CDR3 is TGCAGTGCTAGAGATGTAGGAGTAGGGACCTACGAGCAGTACTTC. Its protein product is CSARDVGVGTYEQYF.

The CDR3 DNA is TGCGCCAGCAGCTTCGGACAGGGGATTGAAGCTTTCTTT. This sequence encodes CASSFGQGIEAFF. J is TRBJ1-1 and V is TRBV5-1; 9 nucleotides agree with TRBD1. The germline V gene has CDR1 SGHRS and CDR2 YFSETQ. This CDR3 has 13 residues. V shed 2 bases, J shed 7 bases, and the junction held 3 bases outside the gene matches.

Only a few counts were recorded for this clonotype. The rearrangement joins TRBV11-2 to TRBJ1-6; D not resolved. Germline V gives CDR1 SGHAT, CDR2 FQNNGV. Trimming shortened V by 0 bases and J by 3 bases, and 9 bases separated the two germline ends. This CDR3 contains 16 residues. This chain's CDR3 is CASSLDPVYYNSPLHF. The DNA for the CDR3 is TGTGCCAGCAGCTTAGATCCAGTGTACTATAATTCACCCCTCCACTTT.

The chain joins TRBV6-5 to TRBJ2-3, with unresolved D. Trimming cost V 2 bases and J 3 bases, with 15 bases left between them. The germline V gene has CDR1 MNHEY and CDR2 SVGAGI. CDR3 length equals 16 residues. The CDR3 sequence is CASSYRHLPGTDTQYF. DNA for the CDR3: TGTGCCAGCAGTTACCGGCACCTCCCCGGGACAGATACGCAGTATTTT.

The rearrangement uses TRBV20-1 and TRBJ2-3; D uncertain. The CDR3 extends over 16 amino acids. Trimming left V 1 base short and J 6 bases short, with 20 bases between. Germline lookup yields CDR1 DFQATT and CDR2 SNEGSKA (reference sequence). The CDR3 protein is CSARGLSGPATDTQYF. In DNA, the CDR3 is TGCAGTGCTAGAGGGCTCTCGGGTCCCGCGACGGATACGCAGTATTTT.

This chain connects TRBV4-1 to TRBJ2-3; 8 nucleotides line up with TRBD1. This CDR3 spans 17 amino acids. The V and J ends lost 0 bases and 6 bases, in that order; junction bases with no gene match: 11. The germline V gene encodes CDR1 MGHRA and CDR2 YSYEKL. The CDR3 DNA reads TGCGCCAGCAGCCAAGATCGTGCCCAGGGGGCATCGGATACGCAGTATTTT. Its translation is CASSQDRAQGASDTQYF.

Many counts were recorded for this clonotype. This chain links TRBV25-1 with TRBJ2-7; no clear D. The CDR3 length is 13 residues. The V gene's germline CDR1 is MGHDK and CDR2 SYGVNS. Between the trimmed V and J ends, which lost 3 bases and 6 bases, there was a span of 12 bases. For the CDR3, the DNA is TGTGCCAGCAGTGATCTAGGGAACTCCGAGCAGTACTTC. Translation: CASSDLGNSEQYF.

About this clonotype: Mismatch with germline at one junction end may stem from a read error. The chain couples TRBV5-1 to TRBJ2-5; 10 bases map to TRBD2. Germline V gene lookup returns CDR1 SGHRS and CDR2 YFSETQ. The CDR3 covers 14 residues. This CDR3 reads CASSWTSGGETQYF. CDR3 nucleotide sequence: TGTGCCAGCAGTTGGACTAGCGGAGGGGAGACCCAGTACTTC. Looking up the rest from reference TRBV5-1 and TRBJ2-5 gives the full variable domain: KAGVTQTPRYLIKTRGQQVTLSCSPISGHRSVSWYQQTPGQGLQFLFEYFSETQRNKGNFPGRFSGRQFSNSRSEMNVSTLELGDSALYLCASSWTSGGETQYFGPGTRLLVL.

V is TRBV20-1 and J is TRBJ2-5, with 13 nucleotides matching TRBD2. Looked up from germline, CDR1 is DFQATT and CDR2 is SNEGSKA (reference sequence). This CDR3 contains 14 residues. CDR3 bases: TGCAGGGGGACTAGCGGGGAGATCCAAGAGACCCAGTACTTC. Its translation: CRGTSGEIQETQYF.

The chain carries TRBV7-3 and TRBJ2-1; 9 bases align to TRBD2. This CDR3 comprises 16 residues. The ends lost 1 base at V and 7 bases at J; junction bases unmatched: 8. In germline, CDR1 is SGHTA, CDR2 FQGTGA. CDR3 DNA sequence: TGTGCCAGCAGCTTAAGCCCTAGCGGGATTGGTAATGAGCAGTTCTTC. Translating gives CASSLSPSGIGNEQFF.

V gene TRBV7-2 combines with J gene TRBJ2-6, with D possibly matching TRBD1 (6 bases). V was shortened by 1 base and J by 0 bases, with 13 bases between the two germline ends. The germline gives CDR1 SGHTA, CDR2 FQGNSA. The CDR3 consists of 18 residues. CDR3 nucleotides: TGTGCCAGCAGCTTAGTATCAGGGGCCAGCTCTGGGGCCAACGTCCTGACTTTC. It yields the protein CASSLVSGASSGANVLTF.

The chain has TRBV5-1 and TRBJ2-2, with D tentatively TRBD1 or TRBD2 (5 bases each). With 6 bases removed from V and 2 bases from J, the gap between germline ends came to 23 bases. The CDR3 consists of 18 residues. Germline assignment: CDR1 SGHRS and CDR2 YFSETQ. The CDR3: CASMLRVSGTLNTGELFF. CDR3 DNA: TGCGCCAGCATGCTCAGGGTCAGTGGGACCCTTAACACCGGGGAGCTGTTTTTT. Drawing the rest from reference TRBV5-1 and TRBJ2-2, the complete variable domain is KAGVTQTPRYLIKTRGQQVTLSCSPISGHRSVSWYQQTPGQGLQFLFEYFSETQRNKGNFPGRFSGRQFSNSRSEMNVSTLELGDSALYLCASMLRVSGTLNTGELFFGEGSRLTVL.

The chain carries TRBV10-3 and TRBJ2-7; 10 bases line up with TRBD2. This CDR3 is built from 13 residues. The germline CDR1 and CDR2 sequences are ENHRY and SYGVKD. V lost 8 bases and J lost 1; bases outside the gene matches: 2. CDR3 in amino acids: CAIGLAESYEQYF. The DNA for the CDR3 is TGTGCCATCGGACTAGCGGAGTCCTACGAGCAGTACTTC.

The chain combines TRBV10-3 with TRBJ1-2; D unresolved. V was pared by 4 bases and J by 3 bases, with 21 bases between. The CDR3 is made up of 17 amino acids. The germline CDR1 and CDR2 sequences are ENHRY and SYGVKD. For the CDR3, the DNA is TGTGCCATCAGTGGGTCGACTCTGGGCAACACCCACTATGGCTACACCTTC. It is translated as CAISGSTLGNTHYGYTF.

The chain employs TRBV11-2 and TRBJ2-3; 9 positions agree with TRBD1. Trimming removed 5 bases from V and 5 bases from J; junction bases left unmatched: 5. The CDR3 sequence is 14 residues long. Germline lookup yields CDR1 SGHAT and CDR2 FQNNGV. This CDR3 reads CASSEGTGKDTQYF. The CDR3, as DNA: TGTGCCAGCAGCGAAGGGACAGGGAAAGATACGCAGTATTTT.

In nucleotides, the CDR3 is TGTGCCAGCAGTTGGGGGACAGGGCCCGCTGAGACCCAGTACTTC. Protein sequence: CASSWGTGPAETQYF. This chain connects TRBV6-5 to TRBJ2-5; 9 bases fit TRBD1. Trimming took 4 bases from V and 5 from J; bases not matched to a gene: 8. The CDR3 is 15 amino acids. Germline CDR1 MNHEY, CDR2 SVGAGI.

This clonotype has more than one count but fewer than ten. V is TRBV3-1 and J is TRBJ2-5, with unresolved D. In germline, CDR1 is LGHDT, CDR2 YNNKEL (reference sequence). This CDR3 region has 15 residues. V dropped 3 bases and J dropped 1 base, with 12 bases sitting between them. CDR3 amino acids: CASSQSRQPQETQYF. As DNA, the CDR3 is TGTGCCAGCAGCCAGTCCCGACAACCCCAAGAGACCCAGTACTTC.

This chain connects TRBV7-9 to TRBJ2-1; D remains ambiguous. The CDR3 spans 17 residues. The germline CDR1 and CDR2 sequences are SEHNR and FQNEAQ (reference sequence). Trimming left V 1 base short and J 0 bases short, with 13 bases between. CDR3 DNA sequence: TGTGCCAGCAGCTTAGGTTCGAGCGCGAGCTCCTACAATGAGCAGTTCTTC. Translation gives CASSLGSSASSYNEQFF. Supplemented by reference TRBV7-9 and TRBJ2-1, the full variable domain reads DTGVSQNPRHKITKRGQNVTFRCDPISEHNRLYWYRQTLGQGPEFLTYFQNEAQLEKSRLLSDRFSAERPKGSFSTLEIQRTEQGDSAMYLCASSLGSSASSYNEQFFGPGTRLTVL.

The genes are TRBV9 and TRBJ1-5; the match to TRBD1 covers 11 bases. CDR1 SGDLS and CDR2 YYNGEE come from the germline V gene. The CDR3 length is 19 residues. Trimming took 1 base from V and 2 from J; bases not matched to a gene: 11. CDR3 region: CASSVTRGQGGFGNQPQHF. DNA for the CDR3: TGTGCCAGCAGCGTAACTCGGGGACAGGGGGGTTTTGGCAATCAGCCCCAGCATTTT. Full variable domain (missing parts from reference TRBV9 and TRBJ1-5): DSGVTQTPKHLITATGQRVTLRCSPRSGDLSVYWYQQSLDQGLQFLIQYYNGEERAKGNILERFSAQQFPDLHSELNLSSLELGDSALYFCASSVTRGQGGFGNQPQHFGDGTRLSIL.

This chain joins TRBV28 and TRBJ2-2; D gene unclear. V gave up 5 bases and J gave up 9 bases, with 10 bases separating them. This CDR3 has 12 amino acids. Germline CDR1 is MDHEN and CDR2 is SYDVKM. The CDR3 coding sequence is TGTGCCAGCAGTCTCTCCCTGTGGGAGCTGTTTTTT. Its translation: CASSLSLWELFF.

This clonotype was seen many times. The chain recombines TRBV12-3 or TRBV12-4 with TRBJ2-3; D may match TRBD1 or TRBD2 (5 bases each). This CDR3 contains 11 residues. V was pared by 4 bases and J by 6 bases, with 5 bases between. CDR3 sequence (DNA): TGTGCCAGCAGTTGGGGGGATACGCAGTATTTT. Protein product: CASSWGDTQYF.

This clonotype was counted a few times. The chain recombines TRBV20-1 with TRBJ2-7; D might be TRBD2 (5 bases). The CDR3 consists of 11 residues. The V end was cut by 6 bases, the J end by 6 bases, with 12 bases between. CDR1 is DFQATT, CDR2 SNEGSKA, per germline (reference sequence). CDR3 DNA: TGCAGTGCAAGTCTAGCAGGCGAGCAGTACTTC. Protein product: CSASLAGEQYF.

The chain combines TRBV6-4 with TRBJ1-6; TRBD1 matches at 8 bases. The CDR3 extends over 13 amino acids. V lost 4 bases and J lost 10; bases outside the gene matches: 3. The germline gives CDR1 MRHNA, CDR2 SNTAGT. CDR3 DNA sequence: TGTGCCAGCAGTGCGACAGGGGACTCACCCCTCCACTTT. Protein: CASSATGDSPLHF.

This chain links TRBV28 with TRBJ2-1; D ambiguous. Trimming removed 7 bases from V and 10 bases from J, with 14 bases in between. The CDR3 has 12 residues. CDR1 MDHEN and CDR2 SYDVKM come from the germline V gene. CDR3 nucleotides: TGTGCCAGCACCTCAAGACACCCAGAGCAGTTCTTC. Protein: CASTSRHPEQFF.